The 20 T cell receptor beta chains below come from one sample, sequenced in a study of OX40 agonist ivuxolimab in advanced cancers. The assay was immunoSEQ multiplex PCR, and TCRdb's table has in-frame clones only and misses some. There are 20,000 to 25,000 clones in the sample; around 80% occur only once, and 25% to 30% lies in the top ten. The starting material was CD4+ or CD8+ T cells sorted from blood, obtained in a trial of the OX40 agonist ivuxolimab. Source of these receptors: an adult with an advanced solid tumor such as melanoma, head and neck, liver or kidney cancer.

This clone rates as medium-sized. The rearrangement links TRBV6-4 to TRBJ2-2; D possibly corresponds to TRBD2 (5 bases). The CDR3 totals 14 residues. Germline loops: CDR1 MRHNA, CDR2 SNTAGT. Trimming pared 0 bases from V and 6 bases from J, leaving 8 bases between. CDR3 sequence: CASSDSGSSGELFF. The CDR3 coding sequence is TGTGCCAGCAGTGACTCGGGGAGCTCCGGGGAGCTGTTTTTT.

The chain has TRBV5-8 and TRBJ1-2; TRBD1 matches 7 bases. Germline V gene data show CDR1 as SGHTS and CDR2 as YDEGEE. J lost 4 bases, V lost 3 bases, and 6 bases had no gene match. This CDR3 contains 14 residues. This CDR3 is CASSSGQDIYGYTF. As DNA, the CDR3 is TGTGCCAGCAGCTCCGGACAGGACATCTATGGCTACACCTTC.

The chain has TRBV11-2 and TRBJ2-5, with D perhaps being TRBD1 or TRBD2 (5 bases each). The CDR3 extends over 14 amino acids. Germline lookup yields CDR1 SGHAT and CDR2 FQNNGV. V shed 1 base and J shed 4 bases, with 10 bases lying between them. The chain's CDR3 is CASSLVGTRETQYF. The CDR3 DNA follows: TGTGCCAGCAGCTTAGTGGGGACGAGAGAGACCCAGTACTTC.

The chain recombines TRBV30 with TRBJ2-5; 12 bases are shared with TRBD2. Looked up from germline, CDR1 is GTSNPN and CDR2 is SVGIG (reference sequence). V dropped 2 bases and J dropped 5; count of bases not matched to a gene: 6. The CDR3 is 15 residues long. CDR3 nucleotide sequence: TGTGCCTGGAGTCACCCCCTAGCGGGAGGGGAGACCCAGTACTTC. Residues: CAWSHPLAGGETQYF.

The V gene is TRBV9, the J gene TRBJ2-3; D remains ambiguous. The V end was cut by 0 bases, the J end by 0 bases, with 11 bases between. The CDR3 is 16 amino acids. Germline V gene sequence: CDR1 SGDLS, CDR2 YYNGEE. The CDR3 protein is CASSVGLKVSTDTQYF. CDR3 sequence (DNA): TGTGCCAGCAGCGTAGGGTTGAAGGTTAGCACAGATACGCAGTATTTT.

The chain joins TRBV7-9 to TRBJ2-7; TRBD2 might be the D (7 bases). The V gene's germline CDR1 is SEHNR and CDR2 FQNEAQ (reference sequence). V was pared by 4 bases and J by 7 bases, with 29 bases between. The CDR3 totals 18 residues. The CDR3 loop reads CASSSPLGRGGELGEQYF. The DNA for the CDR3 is TGTGCCAGCAGCTCCCCTCTTGGTAGGGGGGGAGAGCTCGGTGAGCAGTACTTC.

Here the CDR3 DNA reads TGTGCCAGCACCCACGGCGGGCGGGAGGTGTGGCTCTCTGGGGCCAACGTCCTGACTTTC. Encoded protein: CASTHGGREVWLSGANVLTF. The V gene is TRBV7-8, the J gene TRBJ2-6; 8 nucleotides match TRBD2. Trimming at V came to 7 bases and at J to 0 bases, leaving 17 bases not matched to a gene. Germline V gives CDR1 SGHVS, CDR2 FQNEAQ. There are 20 residues in the CDR3.

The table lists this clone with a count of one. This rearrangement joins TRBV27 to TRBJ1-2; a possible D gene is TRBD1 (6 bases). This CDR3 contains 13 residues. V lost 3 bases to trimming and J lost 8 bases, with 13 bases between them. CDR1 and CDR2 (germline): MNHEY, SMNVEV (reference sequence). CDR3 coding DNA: TGTGCCAGCAGTTTCACAGGGTCGGGAGGCTACACCTTC. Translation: CASSFTGSGGYTF.

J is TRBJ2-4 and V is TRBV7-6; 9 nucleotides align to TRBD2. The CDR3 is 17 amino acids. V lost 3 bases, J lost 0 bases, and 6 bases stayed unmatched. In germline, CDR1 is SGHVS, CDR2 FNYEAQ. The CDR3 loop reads CASSLASGAVAKNIQYF. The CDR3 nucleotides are TGTGCCAGCAGCTTGGCTAGCGGGGCCGTAGCCAAAAACATTCAGTACTTC.

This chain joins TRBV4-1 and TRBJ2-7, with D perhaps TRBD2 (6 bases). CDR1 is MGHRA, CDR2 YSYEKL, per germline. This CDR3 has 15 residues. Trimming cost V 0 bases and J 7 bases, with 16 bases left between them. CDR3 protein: CASSQEAGGGWEQYF. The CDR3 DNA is TGCGCCAGCAGCCAAGAAGCGGGCGGAGGTTGGGAGCAGTACTTC.

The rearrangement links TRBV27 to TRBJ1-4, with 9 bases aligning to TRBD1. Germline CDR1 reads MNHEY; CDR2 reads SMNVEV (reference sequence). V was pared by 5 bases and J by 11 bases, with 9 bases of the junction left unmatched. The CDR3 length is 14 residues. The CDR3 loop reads CASSPLGQGMKLFF. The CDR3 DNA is TGTGCCAGCAGTCCTTTAGGACAGGGGATGAAACTGTTTTTT.

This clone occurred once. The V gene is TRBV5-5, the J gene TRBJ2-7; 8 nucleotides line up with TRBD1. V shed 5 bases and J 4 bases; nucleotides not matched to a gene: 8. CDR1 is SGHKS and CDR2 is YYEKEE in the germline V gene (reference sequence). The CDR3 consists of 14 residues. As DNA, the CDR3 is TGTGCCAGCAGTCTTTGGACAGGGCCATACGAGCAGTACTTC. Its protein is CASSLWTGPYEQYF.

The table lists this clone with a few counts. This chain's CDR3 is CASGLRGLGYTF. The DNA for the CDR3 is TGTGCTAGTGGTTTGCGGGGTTTGGGCTACACCTTC. The V call is TRBV12-5, the J call TRBJ1-2; D remains unclear. This CDR3 is 12 amino acids long. The ends were cut back, 2 bases at V and 8 bases at J, with 9 bases in the middle. CDR1 is LGHNT and CDR2 is FRNRAP in the germline V gene.

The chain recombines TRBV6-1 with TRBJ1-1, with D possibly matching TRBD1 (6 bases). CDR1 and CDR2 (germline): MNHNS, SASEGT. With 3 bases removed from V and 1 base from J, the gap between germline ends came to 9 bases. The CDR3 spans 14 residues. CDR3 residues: CASSEARGNTEAFF. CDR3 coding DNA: TGTGCCAGCAGTGAGGCCAGGGGGAACACTGAAGCTTTCTTT.

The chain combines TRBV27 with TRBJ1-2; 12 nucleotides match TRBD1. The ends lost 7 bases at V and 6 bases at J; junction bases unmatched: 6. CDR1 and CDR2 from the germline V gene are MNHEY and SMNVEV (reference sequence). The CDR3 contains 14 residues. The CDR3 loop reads CASTGTGGAHGYTF. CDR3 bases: TGTGCCAGCACCGGGACAGGGGGCGCCCATGGCTACACCTTC.

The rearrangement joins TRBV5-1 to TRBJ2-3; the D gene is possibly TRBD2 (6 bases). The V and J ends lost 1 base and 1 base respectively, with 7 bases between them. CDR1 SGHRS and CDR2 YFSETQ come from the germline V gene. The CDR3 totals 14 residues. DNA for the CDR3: TGCGCCAGCAGCTTGTCGGGAGGCACAGATACGCAGTATTTT. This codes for CASSLSGGTDTQYF.

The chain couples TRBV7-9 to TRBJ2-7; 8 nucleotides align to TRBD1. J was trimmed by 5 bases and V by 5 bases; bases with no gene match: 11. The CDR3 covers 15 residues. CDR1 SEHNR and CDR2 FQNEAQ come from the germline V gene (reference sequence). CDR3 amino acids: CASSPPADRGDEQYF. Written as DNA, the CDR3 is TGTGCCAGCAGCCCACCCGCCGACAGGGGCGACGAGCAGTACTTC.

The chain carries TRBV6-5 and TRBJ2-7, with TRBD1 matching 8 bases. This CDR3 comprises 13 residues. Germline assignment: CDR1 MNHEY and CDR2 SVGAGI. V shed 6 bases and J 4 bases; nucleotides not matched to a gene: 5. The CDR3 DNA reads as TGTGCCAGCAGCCTCGGACAGGGATACGAGCAGTACTTC. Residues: CASSLGQGYEQYF.

CDR3: CASSFVTDDEQFF. DNA for the CDR3: TGTGCCAGCAGCTTTGTAACGGACGATGAGCAGTTCTTC. The rearrangement uses TRBV5-4 and TRBJ2-1; no clear D. This CDR3 contains 13 residues. V was trimmed by 2 bases and J by 8 bases, leaving 11 bases between them. The V gene's germline CDR1 is SGHNT and CDR2 YYREEE (reference sequence).

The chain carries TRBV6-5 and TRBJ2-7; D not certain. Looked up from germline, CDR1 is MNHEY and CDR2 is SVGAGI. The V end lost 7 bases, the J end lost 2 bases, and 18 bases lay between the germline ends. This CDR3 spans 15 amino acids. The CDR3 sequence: CASTAVGPPTYEQYF. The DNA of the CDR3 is TGTGCCAGCACCGCAGTAGGGCCCCCTACCTACGAGCAGTACTTC.